This T cell receptor beta chain was documented in a study of radiation and T cells in renal cell carcinoma. Assay used: immunoSEQ multiplex PCR; TCRdb lists only in-frame clones, some missing. The sample has roughly 14,000 clones; 55% to 60% are singletons. V lost 3 bases, J lost 15 bases, and 15 bases lay in between. The CDR3 contains 12 residues. Germline V gene data show CDR1 as LNHDA and CDR2 as SQIVND (reference sequence). Study-wide findings and caveats: Tumor samples were small regions of around 1 g. Top 100 clonotypes averaged about 50% in irradiated versus about 45% in nephrectomy-only tumors.

Treatment defined: treatment-naive control, cytoreductive nephrectomy. The tumor was a clear cell renal cell carcinoma. Sequenced control tumors were from about ten males and 4 females, median age around 50. Notes on this clone: What it binds is unknown.

The rearrangement links TRBV19 to TRBJ2-1; the D is unclear. This specimen was tumor tissue, taken from a patient whose treatment was nephrectomy without radiotherapy. The TCR was taken from a man aged 45-65 years with renal cell carcinoma. CDR3 DNA: TGTGCCAGTAGTATGGTTTACTCCCTACCGTTCTTC. Its protein product is CASSMVYSLPFF.